A selection of T cell receptor beta chains follows, all from one sample in a study of blood T cell repertoires in COVID-19. Libraries were prepared by immunoSEQ multiplex PCR; TCRdb keeps only in-frame clonotypes and omits some of them. There are 220,000 or so clones in the sample; just under 85% occur only once, and 1.3% lies in the top ten. Material for sequencing was PBMCs or T cells enriched from blood (not recorded which). The receptors stem from a woman between 35 and 50 years old with acute COVID-19. The CDR3 runs from the conserved cysteine through the conserved F or W. A D gene is named only where the DNA matches it firmly. Clone size is given for some rows only: seen once, a few or many times, or a class if the clone is expanded.

j_call,v_call,d_call,clone_size,cdr3_nt,cdr3_aa
TRBJ2-1,TRBV7-2,.,.,TGTGCCAGCAGATTTCAGTTAGAGCAGTTCTTC,CASRFQLEQFF
TRBJ1-2,TRBV19,.,.,TGTGCCAGTAGTAGCCGGGTGTATGGCTACACCTTC,CASSSRVYGYTF
TRBJ2-1,TRBV2,TRBD1,.,TGTGACCCGCCGGGACAGGGTAACAATGAGCAGTTCTTC,CDPPGQGNNEQFF
TRBJ1-2,TRBV28,TRBD1,.,TGTGCCAGCAGTCTCCCCCAGGGGGCTAACTATGGCTACACCTTC,CASSLPQGANYGYTF
TRBJ1-2,TRBV5-8,TRBD1,.,TGTGCCAGCAGCTTGTTAGGAGGGGGCGAGGATGGCTACACCTTC,CASSLLGGGEDGYTF
TRBJ2-7,TRBV12-5,.,.,TGTGCTAGTGGTTTCCTACTCCTACGATACGAGCAGTACTTC,CASGFLLLRYEQYF
TRBJ1-1,TRBV14,.,.,TGTGCCAGCAGCCAAGATCACGCCAGGGCCACTGAAGCTTTCTTT,CASSQDHARATEAFF
TRBJ1-2,TRBV6-4,TRBD1,.,TGTGCCAGCAGTGCCCGACAGGGTCTCTACACCTTC,CASSARQGLYTF
TRBJ2-2,TRBV15,TRBD1,.,TGTGCCACCGCTTTGAACCGGGACAGGGGAAGGACCGGGGAGCTGTTTTTT,CATALNRDRGRTGELFF
TRBJ2-5,TRBV7-6,.,once,TGTGCCAGCGGGTCCTCCGGGGGACTTACAGAGACCCAGTACTTC,CASGSSGGLTETQYF
TRBJ2-3,TRBV28,TRBD2,.,TGTGCCAGCAGCCCAGCAGGGACTAGGGTAGATACGCAGTATTTT,CASSPAGTRVDTQYF
TRBJ1-3,TRBV5-6,.,.,TGTGCCAGCAGGATGAGGACACCACACAATCTCTCTGGAAACACCATATATTTT,CASRMRTPHNLSGNTIYF
TRBJ1-1,TRBV4-1,TRBD1,.,TGCGCCAGCAGCCTTGATATGGGACAGGGAGGTGGCACTGAAGCTTTCTTT,CASSLDMGQGGGTEAFF
TRBJ1-1,TRBV2,.,.,TGTGCCAGCAGGGACGGGACAACGAACACTGAAGCTTTCTTT,CASRDGTTNTEAFF
TRBJ2-1,TRBV15,.,.,TGTGCCACCAGCAGAGAGGGCCAGCCCCAGTTCTTC,CATSREGQPQFF
TRBJ2-1,TRBV7-2,TRBD2,.,TGTGCCAGCAGCTTACTAGCGGGGGGGCGTGAGCAGTTCTTC,CASSLLAGGREQFF
TRBJ2-7,TRBV6-5,.,.,TGTGCCAGCAGTTACGCAGGTAACGAGCAGTACTTC,CASSYAGNEQYF
TRBJ2-1,TRBV14,TRBD1,.,TGTGCCAGCAGCCAACTTACTGACAGGGGCGGTGAGCAGTTCTTC,CASSQLTDRGGEQFF
TRBJ1-3,TRBV1,.,.,.,CTSSWGLGNTIYF
TRBJ2-3,TRBV24-1,TRBD2,.,TGTGCCACCAGTGATTTCCTCCTAGCGGGGGCCGCAGATACGCAGTATTTT,CATSDFLLAGAADTQYF
TRBJ1-1,TRBV6-5,TRBD1,.,TGTGCCAGCACTAGGACAGGGGGCAGGACTGAAGCTTTCTTT,CASTRTGGRTEAFF
TRBJ2-1,TRBV5-1,.,.,TGCGCCAGCAGTGTGGCTAGCTTTTACAATGAGCAGTTCTTC,CASSVASFYNEQFF
TRBJ1-3,TRBV20-1,.,.,TGCAGTGCTAGTCCCGTTGACGGGAACACCATATATTTT,CSASPVDGNTIYF
TRBJ2-7,TRBV14,.,.,TGTGCCAGCAGCCAAGATATTGGGGGCAGGTACTTC,CASSQDIGGRYF
TRBJ1-5,TRBV19,TRBD1,.,TGTGCCAGTAGTATGTGGACAGGGGGCAATCAGCCCCAGCATTTT,CASSMWTGGNQPQHF
TRBJ1-5,TRBV4-2,.,.,TGTGCCAGCAGCCAAGATTATAGTAAGCAGCCCCAGCATTTT,CASSQDYSKQPQHF
TRBJ1-3,TRBV19,.,.,TGTGCCAGTAGGACATTTTCTGGAAACACCATATATTTT,CASRTFSGNTIYF